These 31 T cell receptor beta chains originate from one sample sequenced in a study of blood T cells in healthy people across ages. For the second PCR, which ran for roughly 6 to 12 cycles, a sample-barcoded 5' primer and a J-beta primer mix were used. Each CDR3 protein gets one entry after TCRdb re-called the 5' RACE reads with MiXCR. Found here are about 1.8 million distinct CDR3 sequences, roughly 52% of them singletons; the top ten hold over 2%. What was sequenced was blood. These receptors all come from a woman between 35 and 50 years old in good health.

This chain connects TRBV6-2 or TRBV6-3 to TRBJ2-1, with TRBD1 matching 8 bases. The J call may be faulty, since TRBJ2-7 better matches the DNA end. Germline CDR1 and CDR2: MNHEY and SVGEGT. This CDR3 has 14 amino acids. The DNA of the CDR3 is TGTGCCAGCAGTAAGGGACAGGAATACAATGAGCAGTACTTC. As protein: CASSKGQEYNEQYF.

The chain is built from TRBV5-1 and TRBJ1-2, with D tentatively TRBD1 (5 bases). Trimming removed 0 bases from V and 6 bases from J, with 6 bases in between. This CDR3 region has 12 residues. The germline V gene has CDR1 SGHRS and CDR2 YFSETQ. The CDR3 region has the DNA TGCGCCAGCAGCTTGGACAGGAATGGCTACACCTTC. Protein sequence: CASSLDRNGYTF.

The chain has TRBV19 and TRBJ1-2; a weak D match, TRBD1 (6 bases). V was pared by 5 bases and J by 0 bases, with 13 bases between. CDR1 and CDR2 from the germline V gene are LNHDA and SQIVND (reference sequence). The CDR3 is 15 amino acids. In DNA form, the CDR3 reads TGTGCCAGTAGTTGGCGGACAGCAACTAACTATGGCTACACCTTC. It encodes CASSWRTATNYGYTF.

The chain has TRBV28 and TRBJ2-7, with 10 bases that match TRBD2. Per germline, CDR1 MDHEN and CDR2 SYDVKM. Losses at the gene ends were 3 bases for V and 6 bases for J; bases not matched to a gene: 8. This CDR3 has 15 residues. CDR3 loop: CASSLVEAGGLEQYF. The CDR3 bases are TGTGCCAGCAGTTTGGTAGAAGCGGGGGGGCTCGAGCAGTACTTC.

The rearrangement joins TRBV6-1 to TRBJ1-6; D is perhaps TRBD1 (5 bases). The CDR3 has 17 residues. CDR1 is MNHNS and CDR2 is SASEGT in the germline V gene. Trimming pared 4 bases from V and 9 bases from J, leaving 22 bases between. The CDR3 here is CASSGMVPQGLGSPLHF. The CDR3 DNA is TGTGCCAGCAGTGGTATGGTCCCTCAGGGACTAGGTTCACCCCTCCACTTT.

The genes are TRBV28 and TRBJ2-1, with D perhaps matching TRBD1 or TRBD2 (5 bases each). Germline V gene sequence: CDR1 MDHEN, CDR2 SYDVKM. Trimming took off 7 bases at V and 8 bases at J, with 12 bases between the two ends. The CDR3 covers 12 residues. CDR3 residues: CASTPMGDEQFF. The CDR3 coding sequence is TGTGCCAGCACTCCAATGGGGGATGAGCAGTTCTTC.

Notes on this clonotype: This may arise from a read error, as a much more abundant clone is one base away. The genes are TRBV7-2 and TRBJ2-5; D uncertain. Germline-derived CDR1 and CDR2 are SGHTA and FQGNSA. The CDR3 extends over 14 amino acids. Trimming left V 0 bases short and J 5 bases short, with 10 bases between. CDR3 protein: CASSLAEVRETQYF. The DNA of the CDR3 is TGTGCCAGCAGCTTAGCAGAGGTCAGGGAGACCCAGTACTTC.

The V call is TRBV3-1, the J call TRBJ2-1, with 13 bases that match TRBD2. Per the germline V gene, CDR1 is LGHDT and CDR2 is YNNKEL (reference sequence). Germline trimming cut 4 bases from V and 5 bases from J; bases unmatched to any gene: 14. The CDR3 has 19 amino acids. In DNA, the CDR3 is TGTGCCAGCAGCCCCGGACTAGCGGGGGAGTACGCTGTTGACAATGAGCAGTTCTTC. It yields the protein CASSPGLAGEYAVDNEQFF.

This chain uses TRBV20-1 with TRBJ2-1; 11 bases are shared with TRBD2. Trimming removed 3 bases from V and 3 bases from J; junction bases left unmatched: 4. The CDR3 spans 15 residues. Germline CDR1 DFQATT, CDR2 SNEGSKA (reference sequence). CDR3 nucleotides: TGCAGTGCTAGGCTAGCGGGGGGATTCTACAATGAGCAGTTCTTC. Encoded protein: CSARLAGGFYNEQFF.

The CDR3: CASRQGRGVSPLHF. The CDR3 DNA is TGTGCCAGTCGCCAGGGGCGCGGGGTATCACCCCTCCACTTT. The V gene is TRBV19, the J gene TRBJ1-6, with D perhaps matching TRBD1 (6 bases). CDR1 and CDR2 (germline): LNHDA, SQIVND (reference sequence). V was clipped by 8 bases and J by 10 bases, with 18 bases between them. The CDR3 loop spans 14 amino acids. Looking up the rest from reference TRBV19 and TRBJ1-6 gives the full variable domain: DGGITQSPKYLFRKEGQNVTLSCEQNLNHDAMYWYRQDPGQGLRLIYYSQIVNDFQKGDIAEGYSVSREKKESFPLTVTSAQKNPTAFYLCASRQGRGVSPLHFGNGTRLTVT.

This chain links TRBV20-1 with TRBJ2-6; 8 bases map to TRBD2. After removal of 8 bases from V and 1 base from J, the junction contained 7 bases not matched to a gene. The CDR3 contains 15 residues. The germline gives CDR1 DFQATT, CDR2 SNEGSKA (reference sequence). The CDR3 sequence: CSPYGGDSGANVLTF. The CDR3 coding sequence is TGCAGTCCGTACGGGGGGGATTCTGGGGCCAACGTCCTGACTTTC.

V usage is TRBV11-2 and J usage is TRBJ2-1, with 8 bases lining up with TRBD1. CDR1 is SGHAT, CDR2 FQNNGV, per germline. J gave up 5 bases and V 4 bases, and 7 bases lay outside the gene matches. The CDR3 spans 15 residues. CDR3: CASSWYRGDNNEQFF. The CDR3 DNA sequence: TGTGCCAGCAGCTGGTACAGGGGGGATAACAATGAGCAGTTCTTC.

There are a few counts of this clonotype. This sequence joins TRBV18 and TRBJ2-2; the D is unclear. Trimming shortened V by 5 bases and J by 1 base, and 8 bases separated the two germline ends. The CDR3 extends over 14 amino acids. The germline V gene encodes CDR1 KGHSH and CDR2 LQKENI. In DNA, the CDR3 is TGTGCCAGCTCAGACGTGGGGAACACCGGGGAGCTGTTTTTT. Translating it yields CASSDVGNTGELFF.

CDR3 bases: TGTGCCAGCAGCCAAGACCCCCATAAGGACACAGATACGCAGTATTTT. This gives the protein CASSQDPHKDTDTQYF. The chain couples TRBV4-2 to TRBJ2-3; D is ambiguous. With 0 bases removed from V and 2 bases from J, the gap between germline ends came to 12 bases. The CDR3 runs 16 residues. Germline CDR1 is LGHNA and CDR2 is YNFKEQ.

The V gene is TRBV5-8, the J gene TRBJ2-5, with a tentative D call TRBD1 (6 bases). Trimming removed 4 bases at V and 4 bases at J, with 14 bases between. Germline V gives CDR1 SGHTS, CDR2 YDEGEE. CDR3 length: 14 residues. The CDR3 here is CASSARQVGETQYF. CDR3 DNA sequence: TGTGCCAGCAGCGCCAGACAGGTGGGAGAGACCCAGTACTTC.

The chain has TRBV11-1 and TRBJ2-2, with D uncertain. Per germline, CDR1 SGHAT and CDR2 FQDESV (reference sequence). Trimming cost V 2 bases and J 7 bases, with 17 bases left between them. This CDR3 region has 16 residues. CDR3 residues: CASSLMSNLDIGELFF. CDR3 coding DNA: TGTGCCAGCAGCTTAATGTCCAACCTAGATATCGGGGAGCTGTTTTTT.

The J gene is TRBJ2-7, the V gene TRBV20-1, with D hard to call. The CDR3 runs to 14 residues. The V gene lost 4 bases and the J gene lost 2 bases, with 15 bases spanning the gap. In germline, CDR1 is DFQATT, CDR2 SNEGSKA (reference sequence). The DNA for the CDR3 is TGCAGTGCTATATACACCAGGAGAGCCTACGAGCAGTACTTC. Protein: CSAIYTRRAYEQYF.

The J gene is TRBJ2-3, the V gene TRBV27; 9 bases line up with TRBD2. The CDR3 consists of 17 residues. CDR1 is MNHEY and CDR2 is SMNVEV in the germline V gene (reference sequence). J gave up 2 bases and V 6 bases, and 12 bases lay outside the gene matches. The CDR3 DNA reads as TGTGCCAGCAGCCCTCGGACACTAGCGGGCTTCACAGATACGCAGTATTTT. Translation gives CASSPRTLAGFTDTQYF.

The J gene is TRBJ2-5, the V gene TRBV2; D remains unclear. V was shortened by 6 bases and J by 5 bases, with 13 bases between the two germline ends. Germline V gives CDR1 SNHLY, CDR2 FYNNEI. The CDR3 consists of 13 residues. CDR3 coding DNA: TGTGCCAGCAGCCCGCGGTTTCGGGAGACCCAGTACTTC. As protein: CASSPRFRETQYF. Based on the CDR3 plus reference TRBV2 and TRBJ2-5, the full variable domain is EPEVTQTPSHQVTQMGQEVILRCVPISNHLYFYWYRQILGQKVEFLVSFYNNEISEKSEIFDDQFSVERPDGSNFTLKIRSTKLEDSAMYFCASSPRFRETQYFGPGTRLLVL.

This chain joins TRBV7-2 and TRBJ1-5; D unclear. The CDR3 totals 16 residues. The V and J ends lost 1 base and 1 base respectively, with 11 bases between them. Germline-derived CDR1 and CDR2 are SGHTA and FQGNSA. The CDR3 sequence: CASSLVGHSSNQPQHF. The CDR3 DNA follows: TGTGCCAGCAGCTTAGTAGGTCATAGCAGCAATCAGCCCCAGCATTTT.

The chain couples TRBV4-2 to TRBJ2-1; D could derive from TRBD1 or TRBD2 (5 bases each). V was pared by 0 bases and J by 10 bases, with 19 bases between. The CDR3 is 16 amino acids. The germline gives CDR1 LGHNA, CDR2 YNFKEQ. CDR3 in amino acids: CASSQDREWGLGEQFF. As DNA, the CDR3 is TGTGCCAGCAGCCAAGACAGGGAATGGGGGTTAGGGGAGCAGTTCTTC.

This clonotype turned up a few times. The V call is TRBV15, the J call TRBJ2-7; no firm D call. Germline V gene sequence: CDR1 LNHNV, CDR2 YYDKDF (reference sequence). The CDR3 covers 13 residues. Trimming stripped 1 base from V and 0 bases from J, with 4 bases between. The CDR3 spells CATSRVFSYEQYF. The CDR3 DNA sequence: TGTGCCACCAGCAGAGTGTTCTCCTACGAGCAGTACTTC.

This clonotype was counted once. The V gene is TRBV28, the J gene TRBJ2-3; D is tentatively TRBD1 or TRBD2 (7 bases each). The V end lost 3 bases, the J end lost 0 bases, and 13 bases lay between the germline ends. In germline, CDR1 is MDHEN, CDR2 SYDVKM. The CDR3 contains 16 residues. CDR3 coding DNA: TGTGCCAGCAGTTTGACAGGGAGGGGTAGCACAGATACGCAGTATTTT. Protein sequence: CASSLTGRGSTDTQYF.

The chain couples TRBV18 to TRBJ2-5, with unresolved D. The V gene lost 0 bases and the J gene lost 9 bases, with 8 bases spanning the gap. From germline, CDR1 is KGHSH and CDR2 LQKENI. The CDR3 spans 12 residues. The CDR3 reads CASSPPTGSQYF. CDR3 in DNA: TGTGCCAGCTCACCACCAACTGGGTCCCAGTACTTC.

This chain connects TRBV29-1 to TRBJ2-3, with D maybe TRBD2 (6 bases). With 3 bases removed from V and 3 bases from J, the gap between germline ends came to 19 bases. This CDR3 is built from 16 residues. CDR1 SQVTM and CDR2 ANQGSEA come from the germline V gene. Here the CDR3 DNA reads TGCAGCGTTGACACCCCGGGGGTATTGAGGACAGATACGCAGTATTTT. Translated: CSVDTPGVLRTDTQYF.

The chain links TRBV9 to TRBJ2-7; TRBD2 aligns across 7 bases. Trimming removed 4 bases from V and 0 bases from J; junction bases left unmatched: 10. The CDR3 totals 16 residues. Germline values: CDR1 SGDLS, CDR2 YYNGEE. The CDR3 spells CASSPRSGAASYEQYF. DNA of the CDR3: TGTGCCAGCAGCCCCAGGAGCGGGGCCGCCTCCTACGAGCAGTACTTC.

This clonotype occurred a few times. The gene calls are TRBV5-1 and TRBJ2-1, with D unresolved. Germline V lookup: CDR1 SGHRS, CDR2 YFSETQ. This CDR3 contains 18 residues. V dropped 1 base and J dropped 5 bases, with 22 bases sitting between them. Here the CDR3 reads CASSLLSSGVLNHNEQFF. CDR3 DNA: TGCGCCAGCAGCTTGTTATCGTCGGGCGTCCTAAACCACAATGAGCAGTTCTTC.

The rearrangement links TRBV29-1 to TRBJ2-7, with D perhaps matching TRBD2 (5 bases). Trimming took 4 bases from V and 2 from J, leaving 15 bases between them. CDR1 and CDR2 (germline): SQVTM, ANQGSEA. The CDR3 extends over 14 amino acids. The CDR3 nucleotides read TGCAGCGTTGCCCTCAGCGGCGGACCCTACGAGCAGTACTTC. Translating gives CSVALSGGPYEQYF.

This chain links TRBV6-2 or TRBV6-3 with TRBJ2-5, with 9 bases lining up with TRBD2. The V gene's germline CDR1 is MNHEY and CDR2 SVGEGT. V was pared by 8 bases and J by 7 bases, with 11 bases of the junction left unmatched. The CDR3 is 14 amino acids. CDR3 region: CASELAGSSGTQYF. CDR3 bases: TGTGCCAGCGAGCTAGCGGGGAGTTCGGGGACCCAGTACTTC.

This clonotype has just a few counts. The V and J genes are TRBV7-2 and TRBJ1-2; no firm D call. The CDR3 contains 13 residues. CDR1 and CDR2 from the germline V gene are SGHTA and FQGNSA. V lost 2 bases and J 6 bases, leaving 10 bases between the germline ends. The CDR3 spells CASSLNTADGYTF. CDR3 nucleotide sequence: TGTGCCAGCAGCTTAAACACAGCTGATGGCTACACCTTC. Complete variable domain (other parts from reference TRBV7-2 and TRBJ1-2): GAGVSQSPSNKVTEKGKDVELRCDPISGHTALYWYRQSLGQGLEFLIYFQGNSAPDKSGLPSDRFSAERTGGSVSTLTIQRTQQEDSAVYLCASSLNTADGYTFGSGTRLTVV.

This chain links TRBV20-1 with TRBJ2-3, with D perhaps matching TRBD1 (6 bases). Per germline, CDR1 DFQATT and CDR2 SNEGSKA (reference sequence). Between the trimmed V and J ends, which lost 4 bases and 6 bases, there was a span of 14 bases. This CDR3 has 13 residues. Here the CDR3 reads CSATGVGTDTQYF. As DNA, the CDR3 is TGCAGTGCTACAGGGGTCGGAACCGATACGCAGTATTTT.